Described below is a single T cell receptor beta chain sequence and its context. This sample stems from a study of cytomegalovirus exposure and HLA in healthy donors. The table came from immunoSEQ multiplex PCR; TCRdb's copy has only in-frame clones and leaves some out. The data show about 220,000 clones, 85% to 95% seen once. Germline CDR1 and CDR2: SGHVS and FQNEAQ. The V and J ends lost 3 bases and 3 bases respectively, with 5 bases between them. This CDR3 contains 12 residues. This clonotype was sampled from a woman aged 18-29 years in good health and CMV-seronegative. This chain connects TRBV7-8 to TRBJ1-1; D is ambiguous. Sample: PBMCs. CDR3 sequence: CASSFGYTEAFF. CDR3 coding DNA: TGTGCCAGCAGCTTCGGGTACACTGAAGCTTTCTTT. The variable domain in full, with the rest retrieved from reference TRBV7-8 and TRBJ1-1, is GAGVSQSPRYKVAKRGQDVALRCDPISGHVSLFWYQQALGQGPEFLTYFQNEAQLDKSGLPSDRFFAERPEGSVSTLKIQRTQQEDSAVYLCASSFGYTEAFFGQGTRLTVV.